This paragraph reports one TCR beta chain. Sequenced by immunoSEQ multiplex PCR; TCRdb stores in-frame clones only, minus some. The sample contains approximately 40,000 clones, about 89% of which appear only once. This sample is drawn from a study of blood T cell repertoires in COVID-19. Looking at the study overall: The United States, Italy and Spain were the sources of the acute and convalescent COVID-19 samples.

Germline V gives CDR1 LGHNT, CDR2 FRNRAP. The V gene lost 1 base and the J gene lost 0 bases, with 3 bases spanning the gap. The CDR3 has 13 residues. V is TRBV12-5 and J is TRBJ1-1; no firm D call. This TCR was sampled from a human donor in a cohort sampled during active COVID-19. The source material was peripheral blood. The CDR3 spells CASGLAVNTEAFF. CDR3 DNA: TGTGCTAGTGGTTTGGCGGTGAACACTGAAGCTTTCTTT.